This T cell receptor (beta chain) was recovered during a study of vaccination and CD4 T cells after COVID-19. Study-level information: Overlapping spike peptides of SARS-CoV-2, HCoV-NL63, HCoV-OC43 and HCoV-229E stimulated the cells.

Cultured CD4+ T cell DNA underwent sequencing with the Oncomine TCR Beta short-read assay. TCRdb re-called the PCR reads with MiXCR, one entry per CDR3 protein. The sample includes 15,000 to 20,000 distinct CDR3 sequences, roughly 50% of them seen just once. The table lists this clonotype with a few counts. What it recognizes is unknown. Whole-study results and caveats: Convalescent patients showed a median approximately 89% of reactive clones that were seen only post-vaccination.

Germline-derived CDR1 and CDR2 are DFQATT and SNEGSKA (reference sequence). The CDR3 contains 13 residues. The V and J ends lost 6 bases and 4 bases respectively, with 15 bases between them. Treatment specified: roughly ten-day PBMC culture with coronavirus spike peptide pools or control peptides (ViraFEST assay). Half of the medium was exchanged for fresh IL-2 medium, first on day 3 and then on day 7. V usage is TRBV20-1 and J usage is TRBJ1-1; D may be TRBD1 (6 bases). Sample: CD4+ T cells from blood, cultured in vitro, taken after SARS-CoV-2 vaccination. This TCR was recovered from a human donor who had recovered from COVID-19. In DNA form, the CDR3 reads TGCAGTGCCAACAGGGCCCCGAGCACTGAAGCTTTCTTT. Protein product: CSANRAPSTEAFF.